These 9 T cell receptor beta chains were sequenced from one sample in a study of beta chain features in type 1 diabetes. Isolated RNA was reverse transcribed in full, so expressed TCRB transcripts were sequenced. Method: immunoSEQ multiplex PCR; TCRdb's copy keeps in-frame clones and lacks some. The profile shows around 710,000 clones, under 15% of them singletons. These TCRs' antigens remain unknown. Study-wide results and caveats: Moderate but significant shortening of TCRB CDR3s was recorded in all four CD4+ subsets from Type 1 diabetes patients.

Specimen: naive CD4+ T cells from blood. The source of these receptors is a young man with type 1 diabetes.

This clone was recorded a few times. In DNA form, the CDR3 reads TGTGCCAGCAGTGAAGTGGGCAGGGTCCCCAAAAACATTCAGTACTTC. Encoded protein: CASSEVGRVPKNIQYF. The chain employs TRBV2 and TRBJ2-4; TRBD1 might be the D (5 bases). CDR3 size: 16 residues. Trimming took off 1 base at V and 2 bases at J, with 12 bases between the two ends. The germline V gene has CDR1 SNHLY and CDR2 FYNNEI.

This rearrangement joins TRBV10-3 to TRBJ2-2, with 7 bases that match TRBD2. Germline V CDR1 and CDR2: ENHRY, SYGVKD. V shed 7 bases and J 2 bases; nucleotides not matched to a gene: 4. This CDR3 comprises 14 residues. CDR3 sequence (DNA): TGTGCCATCAAGGCTAGCGGTAACACCGGGGAGCTGTTTTTT. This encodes CAIKASGNTGELFF.

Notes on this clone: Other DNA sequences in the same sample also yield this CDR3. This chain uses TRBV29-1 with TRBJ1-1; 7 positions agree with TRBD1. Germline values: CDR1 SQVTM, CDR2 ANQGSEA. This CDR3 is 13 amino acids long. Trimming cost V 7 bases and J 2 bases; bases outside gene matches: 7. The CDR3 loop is CSASGTVNTEAFF. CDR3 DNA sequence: TGCAGCGCCTCCGGGACAGTCAACACTGAAGCTTTCTTT. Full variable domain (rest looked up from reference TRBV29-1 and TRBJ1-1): SAVISQKPSRDICQRGTSLTIQCQVDSQVTMMFWYRQQPGQSLTLIATANQGSEATYESGFVIDKFPISRPNLTFSTLTVSNMSPEDSSIYLCSASGTVNTEAFFGQGTRLTVV.

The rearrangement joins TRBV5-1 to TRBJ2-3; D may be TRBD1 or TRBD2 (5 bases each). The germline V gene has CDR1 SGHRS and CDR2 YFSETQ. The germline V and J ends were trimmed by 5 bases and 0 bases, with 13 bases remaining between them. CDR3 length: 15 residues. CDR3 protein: CASSEKGSSTDTQYF. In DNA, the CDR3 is TGCGCCAGCAGTGAAAAGGGGAGTAGCACAGATACGCAGTATTTT.

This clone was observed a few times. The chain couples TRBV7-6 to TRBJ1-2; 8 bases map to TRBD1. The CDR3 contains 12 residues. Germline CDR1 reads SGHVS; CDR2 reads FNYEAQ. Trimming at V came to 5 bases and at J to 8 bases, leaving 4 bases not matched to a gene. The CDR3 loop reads CASSADRGGYTF. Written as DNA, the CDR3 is TGTGCCAGCAGCGCCGACAGGGGCGGCTACACCTTC.

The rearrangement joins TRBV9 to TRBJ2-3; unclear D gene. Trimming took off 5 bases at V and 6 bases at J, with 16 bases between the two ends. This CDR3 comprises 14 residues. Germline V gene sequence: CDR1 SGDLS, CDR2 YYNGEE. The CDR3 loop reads CASRAGPPADTQYF. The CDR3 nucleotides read TGTGCCAGCAGGGCCGGGCCCCCCGCGGATACGCAGTATTTT.

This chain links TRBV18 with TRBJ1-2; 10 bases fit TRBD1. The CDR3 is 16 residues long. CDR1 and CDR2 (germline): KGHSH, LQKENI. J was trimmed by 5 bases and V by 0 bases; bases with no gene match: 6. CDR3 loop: CASSPPAGTGVYGYTF. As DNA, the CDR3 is TGTGCCAGCTCACCACCGGCCGGGACAGGGGTTTATGGCTACACCTTC. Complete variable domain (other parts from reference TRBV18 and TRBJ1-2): NAGVMQNPRHLVRRRGQEARLRCSPMKGHSHVYWYRQLPEEGLKFMVYLQKENIIDESGMPKERFSAEFPKEGPSILRIQQVVRGDSAAYFCASSPPAGTGVYGYTFGSGTRLTVV.

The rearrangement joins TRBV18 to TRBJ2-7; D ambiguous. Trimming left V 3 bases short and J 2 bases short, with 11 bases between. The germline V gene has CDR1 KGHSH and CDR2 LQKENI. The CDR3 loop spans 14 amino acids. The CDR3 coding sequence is TGTGCCAGCTCACCTCTCGCCCAGACCTACGAGCAGTACTTC. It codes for CASSPLAQTYEQYF.

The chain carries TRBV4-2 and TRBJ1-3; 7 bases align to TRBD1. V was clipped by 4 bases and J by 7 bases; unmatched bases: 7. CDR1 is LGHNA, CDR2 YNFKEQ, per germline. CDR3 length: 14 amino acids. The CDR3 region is CASSPETGTNTIYF. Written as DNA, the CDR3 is TGTGCCAGCAGCCCCGAGACAGGGACGAACACCATATATTTT.